This TCR beta chain was observed in a study of shared clonotypes between healthy human individuals. The CDR3 loop spans 12 amino acids. V was pared by 2 bases and J by 7 bases, with 2 bases of the junction left unmatched. Germline V gene sequence: CDR1 MNHEY, CDR2 SVGAGI. Comment on this clone: The antigen remains unidentified. Other DNA sequences in the same sample also yield this CDR3.

CD45RO-negative CD8 cells positively selected for CCR7 made up the naive population, which excluded terminally differentiated effector memory CD45RA+ cells. Points from the study as a whole: Represented diversity (both genetic and exposure-history) was limited by the small number of donors.

Assay: immunoSEQ multiplex PCR; the TCRdb copy retains only in-frame clones and omits some. The profile covers around 2.1 million clones, with 93% appearing a single time and more than 1.5% taken by the ten largest. The sequenced sample was naive CD8+ T cells from PBMCs. This sequence originates from a young man in good health. Some clones in this sample may be carry-over from other donors' samples. The V and J genes are TRBV6-5 and TRBJ2-7; 7 bases agree with TRBD2. The CDR3 coding sequence is TGTGCCAGCAGTTACGGGGGGGGAGAGCAGTACTTC. This encodes CASSYGGGEQYF.